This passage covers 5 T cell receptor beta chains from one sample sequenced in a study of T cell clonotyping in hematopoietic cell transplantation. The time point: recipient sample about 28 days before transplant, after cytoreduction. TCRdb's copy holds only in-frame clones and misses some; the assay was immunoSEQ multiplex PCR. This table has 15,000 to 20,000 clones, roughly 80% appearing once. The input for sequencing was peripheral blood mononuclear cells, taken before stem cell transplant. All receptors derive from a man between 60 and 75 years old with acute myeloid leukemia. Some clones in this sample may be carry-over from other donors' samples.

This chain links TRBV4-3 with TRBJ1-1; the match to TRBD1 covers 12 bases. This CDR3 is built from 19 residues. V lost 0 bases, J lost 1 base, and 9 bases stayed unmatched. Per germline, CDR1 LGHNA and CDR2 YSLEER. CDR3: CASSQEGTGGYMENTEAFF. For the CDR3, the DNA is TGCGCCAGCAGCCAAGAGGGGACAGGGGGCTATATGGAGAACACTGAAGCTTTCTTT.

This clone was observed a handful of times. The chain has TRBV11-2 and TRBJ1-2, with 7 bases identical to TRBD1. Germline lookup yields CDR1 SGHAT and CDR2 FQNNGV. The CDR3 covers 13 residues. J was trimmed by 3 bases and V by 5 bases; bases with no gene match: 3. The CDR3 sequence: CASSPGTDYGYTF. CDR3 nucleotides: TGTGCCAGCAGCCCGGGGACAGACTATGGCTACACCTTC.

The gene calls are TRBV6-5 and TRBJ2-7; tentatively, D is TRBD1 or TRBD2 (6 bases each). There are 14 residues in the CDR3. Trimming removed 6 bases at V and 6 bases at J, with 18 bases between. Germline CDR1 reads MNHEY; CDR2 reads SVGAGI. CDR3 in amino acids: CASRPGVSGREQYF. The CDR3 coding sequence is TGTGCCAGCAGACCAGGGGTAAGCGGGCGCGAGCAGTACTTC.

The CDR3 loop reads CASSPWDTGNEQYF. CDR3 in DNA: TGTGCCAGCAGCCCTTGGGACACGGGTAACGAGCAGTACTTC. The V call is TRBV9, the J call TRBJ2-7; a weak D match, TRBD1 (6 bases). Looked up from germline, CDR1 is SGDLS and CDR2 is YYNGEE. Trimming left V 4 bases short and J 5 bases short, with 16 bases between. There are 14 residues in the CDR3.

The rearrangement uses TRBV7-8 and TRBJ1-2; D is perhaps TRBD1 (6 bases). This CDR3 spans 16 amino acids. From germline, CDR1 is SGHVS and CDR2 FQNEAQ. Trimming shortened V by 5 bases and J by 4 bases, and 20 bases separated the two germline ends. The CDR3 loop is CASSQDRTDIFYGYTF. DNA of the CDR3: TGTGCCAGCAGCCAAGATCGGACAGATATCTTCTATGGCTACACCTTC.